The text below deals with one TCR beta chain. The target antigen is unknown. A read error may produce the germline difference seen at one junction end. Other DNA sequences in this sample translate to the same CDR3. CDR3 length: 15 residues. CDR1 and CDR2 from the germline V gene are SGHTA and FQGNSA. This record comes from a study of CD8 T cell repertoires and HIV-1 epitope variants. Study at large: Twenty-five autologous and known Gag and Nef epitope variant peptides each stimulated T cells separately.

Study-wide results and caveats: This assay reports beta chains of antigen-expanded cells, not T cell function.

On the immunoSEQ platform, TCR beta CDR3s were sequenced at survey depth. The table came from immunoSEQ multiplex PCR; TCRdb's copy has only in-frame clones and leaves some out. The sample yields under 100,000 clones, roughly 81% seen once. The V and J genes are TRBV7-2 and TRBJ1-6; the D is unclear. The sequenced material came from uncultured baseline CD8+ T cells from peripheral blood mononuclear cells (PBMCs). The TCR comes from a male donor with HIV. CDR3: CASSLGTPINSPLHF. The CDR3 DNA follows: TGTGCCAGCAGCTTAGGGACCCCAATTAATTCACCCCTCCATTTT.